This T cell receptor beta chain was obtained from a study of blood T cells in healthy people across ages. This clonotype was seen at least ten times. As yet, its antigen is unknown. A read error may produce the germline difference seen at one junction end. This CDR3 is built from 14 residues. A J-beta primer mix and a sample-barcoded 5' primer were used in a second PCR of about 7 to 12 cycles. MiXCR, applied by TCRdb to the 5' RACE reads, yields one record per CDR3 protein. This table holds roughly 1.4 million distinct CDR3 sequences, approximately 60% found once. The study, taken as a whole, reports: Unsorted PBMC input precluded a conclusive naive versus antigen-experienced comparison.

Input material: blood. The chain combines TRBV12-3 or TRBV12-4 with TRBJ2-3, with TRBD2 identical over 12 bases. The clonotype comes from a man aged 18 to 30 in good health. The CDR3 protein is CASSSGLAGDTQYF. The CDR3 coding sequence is TGTGCTAGCAGCTCGGGACTAGCGGGAGATACGCAGTATTTT.